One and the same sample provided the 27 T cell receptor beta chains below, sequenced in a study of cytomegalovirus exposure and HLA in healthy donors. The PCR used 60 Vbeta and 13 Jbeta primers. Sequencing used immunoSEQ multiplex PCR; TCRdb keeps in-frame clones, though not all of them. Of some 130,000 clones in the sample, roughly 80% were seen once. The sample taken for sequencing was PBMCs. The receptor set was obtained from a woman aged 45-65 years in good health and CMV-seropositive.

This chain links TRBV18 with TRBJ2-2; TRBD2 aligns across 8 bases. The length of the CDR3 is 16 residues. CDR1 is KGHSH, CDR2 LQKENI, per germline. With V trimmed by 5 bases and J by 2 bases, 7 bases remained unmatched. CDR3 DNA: TGTGCCAGCTCAGAACCGGGACTAGTTAACACCGGGGAGCTGTTTTTT. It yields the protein CASSEPGLVNTGELFF.

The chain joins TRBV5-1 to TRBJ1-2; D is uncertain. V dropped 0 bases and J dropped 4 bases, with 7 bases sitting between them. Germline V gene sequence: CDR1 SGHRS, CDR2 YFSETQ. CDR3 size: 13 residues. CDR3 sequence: CASSLERSYGYTF. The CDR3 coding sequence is TGCGCCAGCAGCTTGGAAAGGAGCTATGGCTACACCTTC.

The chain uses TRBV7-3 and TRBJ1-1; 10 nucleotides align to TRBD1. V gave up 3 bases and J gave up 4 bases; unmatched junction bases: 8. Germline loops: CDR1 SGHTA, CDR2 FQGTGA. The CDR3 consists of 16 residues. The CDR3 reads CASSFEAGTGVTEAFF. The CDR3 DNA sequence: TGTGCCAGCAGCTTTGAAGCCGGGACAGGGGTCACTGAAGCTTTCTTT.

The DNA for the CDR3 is TGTGCCAGCAGTGGGAGATCCTACAATGAGCAGTTCTTC. Its protein product is CASSGRSYNEQFF. The V call is TRBV2, the J call TRBJ2-1; D is unclear. Trimming shortened V by 4 bases and J by 1 base, and 5 bases separated the two germline ends. The CDR3 is made up of 13 amino acids. From germline, CDR1 is SNHLY and CDR2 FYNNEI.

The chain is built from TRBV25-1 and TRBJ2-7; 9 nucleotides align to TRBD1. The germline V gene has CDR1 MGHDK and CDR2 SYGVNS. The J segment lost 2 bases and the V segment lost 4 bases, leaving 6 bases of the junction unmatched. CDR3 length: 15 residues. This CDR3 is CASSVGTGFTYEQYF. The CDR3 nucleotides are TGTGCCAGCAGTGTAGGGACAGGGTTTACCTACGAGCAGTACTTC.

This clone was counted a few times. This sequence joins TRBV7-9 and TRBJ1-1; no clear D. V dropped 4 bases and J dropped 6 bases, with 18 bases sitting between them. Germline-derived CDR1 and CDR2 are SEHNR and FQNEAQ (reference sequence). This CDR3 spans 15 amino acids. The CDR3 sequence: CASSSIHGIYAEAFF. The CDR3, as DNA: TGTGCCAGCAGCTCCATACACGGGATATACGCTGAAGCTTTCTTT.

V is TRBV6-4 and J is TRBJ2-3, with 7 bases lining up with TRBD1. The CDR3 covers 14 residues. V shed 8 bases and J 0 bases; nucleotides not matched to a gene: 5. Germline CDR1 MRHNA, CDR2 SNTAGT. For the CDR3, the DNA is TGTGCCAGCGGACGGGACAGCAGCACAGATACGCAGTATTTT. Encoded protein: CASGRDSSTDTQYF.

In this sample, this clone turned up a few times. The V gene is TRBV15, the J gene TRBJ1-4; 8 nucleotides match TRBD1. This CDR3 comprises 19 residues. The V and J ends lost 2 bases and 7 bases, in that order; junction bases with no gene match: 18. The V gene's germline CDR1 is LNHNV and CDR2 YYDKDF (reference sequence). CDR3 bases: TGTGCCACCAGCAGAACCTACCCCTTGGCAGGACAGGGCAGTGAAAAACTGTTTTTT. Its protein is CATSRTYPLAGQGSEKLFF.

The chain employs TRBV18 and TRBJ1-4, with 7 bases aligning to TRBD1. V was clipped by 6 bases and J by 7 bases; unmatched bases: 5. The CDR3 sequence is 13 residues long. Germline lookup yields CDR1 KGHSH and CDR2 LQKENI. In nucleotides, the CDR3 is TGTGCCAGCTCTTTCAGGGGGATTGAAAAACTGTTTTTT. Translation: CASSFRGIEKLFF.

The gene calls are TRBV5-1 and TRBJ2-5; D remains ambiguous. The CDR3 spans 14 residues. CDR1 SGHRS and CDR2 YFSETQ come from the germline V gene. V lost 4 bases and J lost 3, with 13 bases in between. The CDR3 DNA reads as TGCGCCAGCAGCCCCGTCCGCGGTGAAGAGACCCAGTACTTC. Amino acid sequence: CASSPVRGEETQYF.

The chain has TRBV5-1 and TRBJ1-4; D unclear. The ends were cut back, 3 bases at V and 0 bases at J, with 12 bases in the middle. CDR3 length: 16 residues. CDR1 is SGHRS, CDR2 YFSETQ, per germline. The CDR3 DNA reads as TGCGCCAGCAGCTCGGGGATTTCTGCAACTAATGAAAAACTGTTTTTT. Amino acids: CASSSGISATNEKLFF.

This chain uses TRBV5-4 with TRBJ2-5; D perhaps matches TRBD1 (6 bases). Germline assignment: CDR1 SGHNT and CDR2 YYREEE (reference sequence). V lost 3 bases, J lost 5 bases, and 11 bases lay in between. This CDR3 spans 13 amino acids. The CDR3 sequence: CASSWGQEETQYF. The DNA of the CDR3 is TGTGCCAGCAGCTGGGGGCAGGAGGAGACCCAGTACTTC.

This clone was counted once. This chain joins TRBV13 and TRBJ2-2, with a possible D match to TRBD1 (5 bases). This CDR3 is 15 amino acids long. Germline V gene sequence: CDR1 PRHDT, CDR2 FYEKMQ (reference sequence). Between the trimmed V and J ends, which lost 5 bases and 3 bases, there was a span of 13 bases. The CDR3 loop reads CASSPRVHDTGELFF. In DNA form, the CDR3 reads TGTGCCAGCAGCCCCAGGGTCCACGACACCGGGGAGCTGTTTTTT.

CDR3 nucleotide sequence: TGTGCCAGCAGTGAAGGGTCCTCGGGTGAAAAACTGTTTTTT. Protein: CASSEGSSGEKLFF. The chain employs TRBV25-1 and TRBJ1-4; D unresolved. V was shortened by 2 bases and J by 7 bases, with 11 bases between the two germline ends. Per germline, CDR1 MGHDK and CDR2 SYGVNS. This CDR3 is 14 amino acids long.

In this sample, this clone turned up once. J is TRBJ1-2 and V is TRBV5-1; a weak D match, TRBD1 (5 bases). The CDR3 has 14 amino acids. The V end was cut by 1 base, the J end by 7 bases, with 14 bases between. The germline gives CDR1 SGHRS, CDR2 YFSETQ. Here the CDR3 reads CASSLIQGEGGYTF. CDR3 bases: TGCGCCAGCAGCTTGATACAAGGGGAGGGTGGCTACACCTTC.

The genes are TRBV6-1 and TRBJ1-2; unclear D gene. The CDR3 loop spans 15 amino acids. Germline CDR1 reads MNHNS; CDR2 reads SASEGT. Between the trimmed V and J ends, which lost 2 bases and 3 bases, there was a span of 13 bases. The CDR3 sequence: CASSERQVTDYGYTF. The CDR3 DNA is TGTGCCAGCAGTGAAAGGCAGGTTACAGACTATGGCTACACCTTC.

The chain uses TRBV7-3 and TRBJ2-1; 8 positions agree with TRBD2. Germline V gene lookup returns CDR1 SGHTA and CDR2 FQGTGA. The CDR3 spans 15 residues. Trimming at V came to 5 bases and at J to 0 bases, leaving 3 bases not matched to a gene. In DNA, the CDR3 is TGTGCCAGCAGCGTAGCGGGAAACTCCTACAATGAGCAGTTCTTC. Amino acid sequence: CASSVAGNSYNEQFF. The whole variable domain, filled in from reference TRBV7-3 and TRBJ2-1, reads GAGVSQTPSNKVTEKGKYVELRCDPISGHTALYWYRQSLGQGPEFLIYFQGTGAADDSGLPNDRFFAVRPEGSVSTLKIQRTERGDSAVYLCASSVAGNSYNEQFFGPGTRLTVL.

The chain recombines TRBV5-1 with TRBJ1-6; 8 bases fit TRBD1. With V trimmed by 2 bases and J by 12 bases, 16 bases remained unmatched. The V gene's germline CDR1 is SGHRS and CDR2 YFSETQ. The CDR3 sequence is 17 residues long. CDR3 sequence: CASSLRTGTQPWEPLHF. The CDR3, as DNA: TGCGCCAGCAGCTTAAGGACAGGGACACAACCATGGGAACCCCTCCACTTT.

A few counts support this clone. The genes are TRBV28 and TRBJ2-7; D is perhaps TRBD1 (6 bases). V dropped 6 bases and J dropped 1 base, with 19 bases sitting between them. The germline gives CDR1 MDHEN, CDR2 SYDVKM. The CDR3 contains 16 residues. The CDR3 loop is CASSTFQAGESYEQYF. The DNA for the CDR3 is TGTGCCAGCAGCACTTTTCAGGCAGGGGAATCCTACGAGCAGTACTTC.

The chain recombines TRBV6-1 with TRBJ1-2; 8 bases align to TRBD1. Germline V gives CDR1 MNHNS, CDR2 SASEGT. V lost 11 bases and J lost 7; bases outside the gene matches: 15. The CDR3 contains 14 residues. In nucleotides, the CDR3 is TGTGCCGGGCGAGGTTTACAGGGGGTTGCTGGCTACACCTTC. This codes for CAGRGLQGVAGYTF.

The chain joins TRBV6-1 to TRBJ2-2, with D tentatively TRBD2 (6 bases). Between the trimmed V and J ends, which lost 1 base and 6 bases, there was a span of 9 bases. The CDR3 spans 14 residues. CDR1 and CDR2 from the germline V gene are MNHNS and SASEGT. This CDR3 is CASSEVGDSGELFF. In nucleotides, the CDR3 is TGTGCCAGCAGTGAAGTGGGGGACTCCGGGGAGCTGTTTTTT.

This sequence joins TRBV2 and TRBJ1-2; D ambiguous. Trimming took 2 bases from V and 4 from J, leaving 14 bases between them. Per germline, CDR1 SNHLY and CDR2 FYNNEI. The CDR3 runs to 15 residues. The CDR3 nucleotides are TGTGCCAGCAGTGAATCGCGGGGTAACGGCTATGGCTACACCTTC. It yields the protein CASSESRGNGYGYTF.

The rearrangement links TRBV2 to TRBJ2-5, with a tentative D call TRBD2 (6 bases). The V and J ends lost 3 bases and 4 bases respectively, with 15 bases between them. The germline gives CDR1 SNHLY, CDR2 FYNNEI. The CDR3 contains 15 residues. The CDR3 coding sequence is TGTGCCAGCAGTGATCGAAGGAGGGAACTAGAGACCCAGTACTTC. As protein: CASSDRRRELETQYF.

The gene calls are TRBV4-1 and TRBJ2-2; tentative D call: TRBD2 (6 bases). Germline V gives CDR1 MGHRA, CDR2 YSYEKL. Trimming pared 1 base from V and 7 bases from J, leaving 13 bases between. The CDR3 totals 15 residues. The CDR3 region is CASSQGPRGFGELFF. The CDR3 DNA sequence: TGCGCCAGCAGCCAAGGCCCCCGGGGGTTCGGGGAGCTGTTTTTT.

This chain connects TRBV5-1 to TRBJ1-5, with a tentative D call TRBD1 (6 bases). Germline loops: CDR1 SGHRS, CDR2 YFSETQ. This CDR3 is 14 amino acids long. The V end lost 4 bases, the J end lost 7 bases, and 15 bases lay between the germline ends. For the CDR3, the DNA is TGCGCCAGCAGCCCCGAGGGGGTGGGACAGCCCCAGCATTTT. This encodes CASSPEGVGQPQHF.

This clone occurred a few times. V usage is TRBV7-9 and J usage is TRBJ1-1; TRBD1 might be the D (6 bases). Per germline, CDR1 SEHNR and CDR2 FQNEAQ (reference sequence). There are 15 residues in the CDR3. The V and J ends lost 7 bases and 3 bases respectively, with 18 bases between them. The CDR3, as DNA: TGTGCCAGCATCCCCGGCGGGGGGCGGTACACTGAAGCTTTCTTT. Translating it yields CASIPGGGRYTEAFF.

The CDR3 spells CASSARAYRDSPLHF. Here the CDR3 DNA reads TGTGCCAGCAGCGCCAGGGCGTATAGAGATTCACCCCTCCACTTT. The V call is TRBV7-9, the J call TRBJ1-6; D may be TRBD1 (5 bases). The CDR3 is 15 residues long. CDR1 and CDR2 (germline): SEHNR, FQNEAQ (reference sequence). Trimming left V 5 bases short and J 8 bases short, with 16 bases between.